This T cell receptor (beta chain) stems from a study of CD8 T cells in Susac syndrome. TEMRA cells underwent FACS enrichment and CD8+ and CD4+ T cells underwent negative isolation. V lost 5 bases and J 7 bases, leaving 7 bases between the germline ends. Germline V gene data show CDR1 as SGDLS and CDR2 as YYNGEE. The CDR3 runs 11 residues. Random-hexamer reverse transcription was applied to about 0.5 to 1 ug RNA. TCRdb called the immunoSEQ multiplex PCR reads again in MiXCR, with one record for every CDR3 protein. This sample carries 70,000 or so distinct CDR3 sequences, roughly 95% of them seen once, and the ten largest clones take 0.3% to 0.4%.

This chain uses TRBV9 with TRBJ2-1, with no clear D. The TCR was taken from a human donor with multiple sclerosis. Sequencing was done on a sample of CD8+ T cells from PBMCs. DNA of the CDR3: TGTGCCAGCAGTGTTAGTAATGAGCAGTTCTTC. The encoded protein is CASSVSNEQFF.